This T cell receptor (beta chain) was recorded in a study of post-analysis software for immune sequencing data. Study as a whole: Relapsing-remitting, secondary progressive and progressive-relapsing multiple sclerosis were all included among the disease courses. Findings of the study overall: Patients had higher frequencies than controls of roughly five TRBV segments, including TRBV5-6, TRBV5-1 and TRBV20-1. When the samples were clustered directly with F measure, those that had been prepared in the same batch showed strong co-clustering. The study found significantly lower normalized Chao1 diversity in multiple sclerosis patients than in controls.

Unique molecular identifiers were built into the TCR beta cDNA libraries. A single record per CDR3 protein comes from TCRdb applying MiXCR to the PCR reads. Found here are approximately 630,000 distinct CDR3 sequences, roughly three fifths of them singletons; the top ten hold 11%. This clonotype was picked up many times. Its antigen is not identified. This CDR3 spans 15 amino acids. Germline V gene sequence: CDR1 SGHTA, CDR2 FQGNSA. V was pared by 5 bases and J by 6 bases, with 8 bases of the junction left unmatched. The sequence came from a girl aged 2 to 9 with multiple sclerosis. The chain employs TRBV7-2 and TRBJ2-5; 11 bases are shared with TRBD1. Sequencing input: blood. The CDR3 DNA reads as TGTGCCAGCAGCCAAGGACAGGGGGCACGGCAGACCCAGTACTTC. As protein: CASSQGQGARQTQYF. The complete variable domain, with remaining parts taken from reference TRBV7-2 and TRBJ2-5, reads GAGVSQSPSNKVTEKGKDVELRCDPISGHTALYWYRQSLGQGLEFLIYFQGNSAPDKSGLPSDRFSAERTGGSVSTLTIQRTQQEDSAVYLCASSQGQGARQTQYFGPGTRLLVL.